The 16 T cell receptor beta chains below come from one sample, sequenced in a study of CD8 T cells in Susac syndrome. Random hexamers were used to reverse transcribe an amount of roughly 0.5 to 1 ug RNA. TCRdb ran MiXCR on the immunoSEQ multiplex PCR reads and lists one entry per CDR3 protein. The sample includes some 200,000 distinct CDR3 sequences, about 95% of them seen just once. The sequencing input was CD8+ T cells from PBMCs. The receptor source for this set is a human donor with Susac syndrome.

V is TRBV9 and J is TRBJ2-7, with TRBD1 as a possible D gene (6 bases). V lost 4 bases and J 5 bases, leaving 16 bases between the germline ends. The CDR3 extends over 14 amino acids. Germline V gene data show CDR1 as SGDLS and CDR2 as YYNGEE. The CDR3 reads CASSSKQGFHEQYF. DNA of the CDR3: TGTGCCAGCAGCTCAAAACAGGGTTTCCACGAGCAGTACTTC. Full variable domain (outside the CDR3, taken from reference TRBV9 and TRBJ2-7): DSGVTQTPKHLITATGQRVTLRCSPRSGDLSVYWYQQSLDQGLQFLIQYYNGEERAKGNILERFSAQQFPDLHSELNLSSLELGDSALYFCASSSKQGFHEQYFGPGTRLTVT.

This clonotype was found once. The rearrangement joins TRBV11-3 to TRBJ1-2, with D possibly matching TRBD1 (5 bases). The CDR3 loop spans 14 amino acids. Germline V gene data show CDR1 as SGHNT and CDR2 as YENEEA. Trimming removed 4 bases at V and 2 bases at J, with 11 bases between. In DNA, the CDR3 is TGTGCCAGCAGCTCCGACAGACCCAACTATGGCTACACCTTC. The encoded protein is CASSSDRPNYGYTF.

The J gene is TRBJ2-1, the V gene TRBV11-2, with 9 positions matching TRBD2. The CDR3 covers 16 residues. The V gene end was trimmed by 4 bases and the J gene end by 6 bases; junction bases not matched to a gene: 10. Germline CDR1 SGHAT, CDR2 FQNNGV. CDR3 nucleotide sequence: TGTGCCAGCAGCTCCACCCAGGCGGGGGGGCTCAATGAGCAGTTCTTC. Its translation is CASSSTQAGGLNEQFF.

V gene TRBV12-3 or TRBV12-4 combines with J gene TRBJ1-5; D is perhaps TRBD1 (5 bases). Trimming left V 5 bases short and J 6 bases short, with 17 bases between. CDR3 length: 15 residues. The CDR3 loop is CASSARGIKGQPQHF. CDR3 nucleotide sequence: TGTGCCAGCAGTGCCCGGGGCATAAAGGGTCAGCCCCAGCATTTT.

The V gene is TRBV5-1, the J gene TRBJ2-3; possible D gene TRBD2, 6 bases. The germline V and J ends were trimmed by 4 bases and 2 bases, with 11 bases remaining between them. The CDR3 consists of 14 residues. Germline CDR1 reads SGHRS; CDR2 reads YFSETQ. DNA for the CDR3: TGCGCCAGCAGCCGGGACTCCACCACAGATACGCAGTATTTT. Translating gives CASSRDSTTDTQYF.

This chain links TRBV3-1 with TRBJ1-2; 7 bases are shared with TRBD1. The length of the CDR3 is 15 residues. The V segment lost 5 bases and the J segment 7 bases; nucleotides outside the gene matches: 13. Per the germline V gene, CDR1 is LGHDT and CDR2 is YNNKEL (reference sequence). The CDR3 sequence is CASSNDREDLAGYTF. The CDR3 bases are TGTGCCAGCAGCAACGACAGGGAGGACCTCGCTGGCTACACCTTC.

The J gene is TRBJ2-3, the V gene TRBV6-1; TRBD2 aligns across 8 bases. Per the germline V gene, CDR1 is MNHNS and CDR2 is SASEGT. Trimming at V came to 1 base and at J to 4 bases, leaving 7 bases not matched to a gene. CDR3 size: 16 residues. DNA for the CDR3: TGTGCCAGCAGTGAAGTTTGGCGGGGGGAAGCAGATACGCAGTATTTT. It translates to CASSEVWRGEADTQYF.

The chain couples TRBV20-1 to TRBJ1-1; D is unclear. The CDR3 spans 8 residues. Germline-derived CDR1 and CDR2 are DFQATT and SNEGSKA (reference sequence). V lost 7 bases and J lost 7, with 4 bases in between. DNA for the CDR3: TGCAGTGTGGATGAAGCTTTCTTT. Protein: CSVDEAFF.

The V and J genes are TRBV13 and TRBJ2-1; TRBD1 matches at 7 bases. The CDR3 has 15 amino acids. Germline loops: CDR1 PRHDT, CDR2 FYEKMQ (reference sequence). V shed 5 bases and J 5 bases; nucleotides not matched to a gene: 9. CDR3 in DNA: TGTGCCAGCAGCAAACAGGGGTCCGTGGACAATGAGCAGTTCTTC. As protein: CASSKQGSVDNEQFF.

The chain uses TRBV9 and TRBJ2-6, with D unresolved. Germline lookup yields CDR1 SGDLS and CDR2 YYNGEE. The CDR3 length is 19 residues. Deletions cut 3 bases from V and 0 bases from J, with 19 bases between. CDR3 sequence: CASSDNVVPAASGANVLTF. CDR3 nucleotide sequence: TGTGCCAGCAGCGATAACGTCGTACCTGCAGCCTCTGGGGCCAACGTCCTGACTTTC.

V and J are TRBV5-6 and TRBJ2-1; possibly TRBD1 or TRBD2 for D (5 bases each). There are 14 residues in the CDR3. Trimming took 2 bases from V and 9 from J, leaving 15 bases between them. Germline CDR1 is SGHDT and CDR2 is YYEEEE. CDR3 DNA sequence: TGTGCCAGCAGCTTAGGGGAGTCGATTGGTGAGCAGTTCTTC. Amino acid sequence: CASSLGESIGEQFF.

V is TRBV7-9 and J is TRBJ2-3; 7 bases agree with TRBD1. V lost 2 bases, J lost 6 bases, and 5 bases stayed unmatched. The CDR3 has 14 amino acids. Per germline, CDR1 SEHNR and CDR2 FQNEAQ (reference sequence). This chain's CDR3 is CASSLTQGVDTQYF. Here the CDR3 DNA reads TGTGCCAGCAGCTTAACCCAGGGGGTGGATACGCAGTATTTT.

The V gene is TRBV28, the J gene TRBJ2-1; 10 nucleotides align to TRBD2. V was pared by 7 bases and J by 2 bases, with 5 bases of the junction left unmatched. CDR3 length: 15 residues. CDR1 is MDHEN, CDR2 SYDVKM, per germline. In DNA form, the CDR3 reads TGTGCCAGCATCGCCGGACTAGCGGCCTACAATGAGCAGTTCTTC. It yields the protein CASIAGLAAYNEQFF.

The chain has TRBV5-6 and TRBJ2-1; D is tentatively TRBD1 or TRBD2 (5 bases each). From germline, CDR1 is SGHDT and CDR2 YYEEEE. Trimming took 1 base from V and 9 from J, leaving 11 bases between them. This CDR3 comprises 13 residues. CDR3 DNA sequence: TGTGCCAGCAGCTTGTTGGGGGTTGCTGAGCAGTTCTTC. This translates into CASSLLGVAEQFF. The full variable domain, in which reference TRBV5-6 and TRBJ2-1 provide the parts outside the CDR3, is DAGVTQSPTHLIKTRGQQVTLRCSPKSGHDTVSWYQQALGQGPQFIFQYYEEEERQRGNFPDRFSGHQFPNYSSELNVNALLLGDSALYLCASSLLGVAEQFFGPGTRLTVL.

The rearrangement joins TRBV7-8 to TRBJ2-7, with 12 nucleotides matching TRBD1. The germline CDR1 and CDR2 sequences are SGHVS and FQNEAQ. V trimming: 1 base; J trimming: 3 bases; junction bases outside the gene matches: 10. The CDR3 extends over 18 amino acids. DNA of the CDR3: TGTGCCAGCAGCTTAGTTTGGGACAGGGGGCTTTTAGGCTACGAGCAGTACTTC. It encodes CASSLVWDRGLLGYEQYF.

This chain joins TRBV15 and TRBJ2-1; 9 positions agree with TRBD2. This CDR3 region has 13 residues. J gave up 2 bases and V 10 bases, and 3 bases lay outside the gene matches. Looked up from germline, CDR1 is LNHNV and CDR2 is YYDKDF (reference sequence). The CDR3 bases are TGTGCCAGCGGGGGGGCGGCCTACAATGAGCAGTTCTTC. Protein product: CASGGAAYNEQFF.